The text below deals with one TCR beta chain. Its cognate antigen has yet to be identified. Base qualities are missing; no much larger clone stands one base away. TCRbeta CDR3 regions were amplified from genomic DNA by means of the immunoSEQ Assay, a bias-controlled multiplex PCR. As for how the authors treated the data: Within the assay, amplification of reference gene primers was used to estimate how many nucleated cells each sample contained. Sequence reads were collapsed and filtered to measure the absolute abundance of every unique TCRbeta CDR3 rearrangement. For each sample, productive Simpson clonality was calculated as the square root of Simpson's diversity index across productive rearrangements. TCRdb retrieved this table from immuneACCESS and kept in-frame rearrangements only. Not all clones are present; in checked studies, unresolved V genes account for under half, and no reason is known for the remainder. V, J and clone size derive from that table, while D and trimming were established from the DNA sequence. This sample comprises about 59,000 clones, around 92% of them detected only once. The ten most abundant clones make up 6.5% to 9.5% of the sample.

The collaborating institutions used their own protocols to collect whole blood in K2EDTA tubes. For TCRbeta analysis, collaborator samples were shipped as frozen whole blood, as isolated PBMCs, or as DNA extracted from either sample type. This record belongs to a study of blood T cell repertoires in COVID-19 (dated by TCRdb to 2020 to 2021). For context, the study as a whole: The collaborator samples originated in the United States, Italy and Spain and spanned the acute and convalescent phases of COVID-19. The repertoires were released in a freely available public database meant as a resource for research on the immune response to SARS-CoV-2. Samples came from the ongoing ImmuneRACE study (first 160 participants) plus 1,254 subjects from 6 global collaborators. The sample metadata nearly always contained a de-identified subject ID, COVID-19 status, age in years and sex. Subjects who had been exposed to COVID-19, were actively infected with it, or had recovered from it provided the deeply sampled blood TCRbeta repertoires that made up the dataset. HLA class I and class II types, where available, came from metadata supplied by the sample provider rather than from assay-based typing. The prospective study material was composed of cDNA or gDNA derived from T cells, B-cell-depleted T cells, or PBMCs.

Points the paper makes about the study in general: The amount of clinical and demographic metadata varied by source and participant and was provided uncurated.

Sequenced input: peripheral blood. The receptor comes from a human donor in a cohort sampled during active COVID-19.

The nucleotide sequence is TGTGCCAGCTCACCGACAGGGTCCACCGGGGAGCTGTTTTTT. This gives the protein CASSPTGSTGELFF. Recombination connected TRBV18 to TRBJ2-2; 7 bases in the junction line up with TRBD1. CDR1 and CDR2 (KGHSH, LQKENI) derive from the germline V gene. From cysteine to phenylalanine, the CDR3 is 14 amino acids long. CDR3 DNA is the only sequence kept; it has 42 bases, read in frame from the first base. Clipping removes 3 bases from V and 4 bases from J, with 2 as the unmatched junction base count.